Each of the 3 T cell receptor beta chains below was sequenced from the same sample in a study of T-cell reconstitution after alpha-beta-depleted transplantation in children (dated by TCRdb to the mid-2010s). Libraries were constructed by PCR. TCRdb lists the instrument as Illumina HiSeq 2500. Molecular barcoding was employed in the preparation of TCR libraries, with unique molecular identifiers being used to normalize TCRbeta repertoire quantification. TCRdb trimmed the raw reads at Q25, called clones with MiXCR and kept productive beta chains. Every entry covers one CDR3 protein and lists the most common genes and DNA from its rows. The sample includes approximately 500,000 distinct CDR3 sequences, with about 10% observed a single time. 2% of the sample lies in the top ten. This sample's treatment or condition label indicates: allogeneic hematopoietic cell transplantation with graft depleted of TCRalphabeta T cells and CD19 B cells.

Sequenced material: PBMCs, taken before TCRalphabeta/CD19-depleted stem cell transplant. These receptors were obtained from a child younger than 10 with inherited bone marrow failure, due to receive a stem cell transplant.

The rearrangement links TRBV5-1 to TRBJ2-1; D may be TRBD1 (7 bases). Trimming cost V 0 bases and J 3 bases, with 10 bases left between them. This CDR3 comprises 15 residues. Germline CDR1 SGHRS, CDR2 YFSETQ. The CDR3 region is CASSLAQGGYNEQFF. The CDR3 nucleotides read TGCGCCAGCAGCTTGGCCCAGGGGGGCTACAATGAGCAGTTCTTC.

This clonotype was seen at least ten times. The chain has TRBV14 and TRBJ2-7, with D perhaps matching TRBD2 (5 bases). V dropped 8 bases and J dropped 2 bases, with 7 bases sitting between them. Per germline, CDR1 SGHDN and CDR2 FVKESK. The CDR3 runs 11 residues. The CDR3 sequence is CASAGAYEQYF. The CDR3 nucleotides read TGTGCCAGCGCGGGCGCCTACGAGCAGTACTTC.

This clonotype appeared many times. The chain couples TRBV27 to TRBJ2-2, with 9 bases that match TRBD2. V lost 0 bases and J lost 4; bases outside the gene matches: 3. This CDR3 contains 16 residues. Germline V gene lookup returns CDR1 MNHEY and CDR2 SMNVEV (reference sequence). CDR3 amino acids: CASSLSGGRATGELFF. CDR3 sequence (DNA): TGTGCCAGCAGTTTATCCGGCGGGAGGGCCACCGGGGAGCTGTTTTTT.